This T cell receptor (beta chain) was found in a study of blood T cell repertoires in COVID-19. Whole-study context: Specimens from acute and convalescent COVID-19 originated in the United States, Italy and Spain.

This clone was seen once. V lost 6 bases and J lost 1; bases outside the gene matches: 4. The CDR3 extends over 14 amino acids. Per the germline V gene, CDR1 is SGHTA and CDR2 is FQGNSA. In the original analysis: Cell counts per sample came from amplifying reference gene primers. The data were produced by immunoSEQ multiplex PCR, yet TCRdb's version contains in-frame clones alone and is incomplete. Clonal size and the V and J genes are those of that table, whereas D and trimming came from the DNA. Of just over 650,000 clones in the sample, just under 90% were seen once. Sample: peripheral blood. This clonotype was obtained from a woman younger than 35 with acute or convalescent COVID-19. The chain employs TRBV7-2 and TRBJ1-1, with TRBD1 matching 8 bases. CDR3 sequence reads: CASSLTGGNTEAFF. CDR3 DNA: TGTGCCAGCAGTTTAACAGGGGGGAACACTGAAGCTTTCTTT.